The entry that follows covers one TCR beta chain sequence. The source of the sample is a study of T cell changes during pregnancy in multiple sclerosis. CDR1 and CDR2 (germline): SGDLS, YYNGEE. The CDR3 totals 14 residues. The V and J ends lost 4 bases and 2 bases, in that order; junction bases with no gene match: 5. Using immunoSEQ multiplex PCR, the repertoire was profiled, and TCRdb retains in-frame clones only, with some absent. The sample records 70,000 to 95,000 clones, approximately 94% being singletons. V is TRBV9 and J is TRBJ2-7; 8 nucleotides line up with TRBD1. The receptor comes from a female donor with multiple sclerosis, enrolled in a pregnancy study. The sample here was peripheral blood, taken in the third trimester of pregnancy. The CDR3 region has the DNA TGTGCCAGCAGCCCCCTGGACAGGGCCTACGAGCAGTACTTC. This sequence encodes CASSPLDRAYEQYF.